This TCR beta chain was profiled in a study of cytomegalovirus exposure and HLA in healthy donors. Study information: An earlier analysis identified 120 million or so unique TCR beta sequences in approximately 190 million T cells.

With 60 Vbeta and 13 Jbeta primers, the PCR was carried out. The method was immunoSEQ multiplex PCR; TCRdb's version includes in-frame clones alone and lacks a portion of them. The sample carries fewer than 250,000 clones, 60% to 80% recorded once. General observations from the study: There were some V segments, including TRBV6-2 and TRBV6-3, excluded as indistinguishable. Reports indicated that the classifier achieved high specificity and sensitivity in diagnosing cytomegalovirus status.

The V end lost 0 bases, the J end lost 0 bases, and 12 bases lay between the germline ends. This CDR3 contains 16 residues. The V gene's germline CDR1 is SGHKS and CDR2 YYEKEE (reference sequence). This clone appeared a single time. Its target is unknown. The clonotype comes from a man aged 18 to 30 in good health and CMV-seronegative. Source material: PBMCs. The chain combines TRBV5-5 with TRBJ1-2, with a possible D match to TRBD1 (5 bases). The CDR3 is CASSLGWEGSNYGYTF. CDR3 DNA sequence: TGTGCCAGCAGCTTGGGATGGGAGGGGTCTAACTATGGCTACACCTTC.